This TCR beta chain was observed in a study of T cells in Graves' hyperthyroidism and ophthalmopathy. Authors of the study amplified TCR beta CDR3 regions from RNA transcripts. Initially, a first-round RT-PCR of the TCR CDR3 employed the HTBI primer set. In TCRdb, the multiplex PCR reads were re-called with MiXCR into one record per CDR3 protein. The repertoire holds about 160,000 distinct CDR3 sequences, with just under 9.5% as singletons. This clonotype was seen at least ten times. The antigen remains unidentified. The blood was taken when hyperthyroidism was first diagnosed, before any ophthalmopathy symptoms showed up. Study outcomes and limitations: Most clonotypes expanded in thyroid above 0.001 were likewise present in blood.

The CDR3 consists of 18 residues. Germline CDR1 and CDR2: DFQATT and SNEGSKA (reference sequence). With 3 bases removed from V and 4 bases from J, the gap between germline ends came to 27 bases. Source material: blood. The V call is TRBV20-1, the J call TRBJ2-5; perhaps D is TRBD1 or TRBD2 (5 bases each). The TCR sequence derives from a woman aged 18-29 years with Graves' hyperthyroidism that later progressed to Graves' ophthalmopathy. Here the CDR3 reads CSASIGTTGTGLGETQYF. The DNA for the CDR3 is TGCAGTGCTAGTATAGGCACTACCGGGACGGGGTTAGGAGAGACCCAGTACTTC.